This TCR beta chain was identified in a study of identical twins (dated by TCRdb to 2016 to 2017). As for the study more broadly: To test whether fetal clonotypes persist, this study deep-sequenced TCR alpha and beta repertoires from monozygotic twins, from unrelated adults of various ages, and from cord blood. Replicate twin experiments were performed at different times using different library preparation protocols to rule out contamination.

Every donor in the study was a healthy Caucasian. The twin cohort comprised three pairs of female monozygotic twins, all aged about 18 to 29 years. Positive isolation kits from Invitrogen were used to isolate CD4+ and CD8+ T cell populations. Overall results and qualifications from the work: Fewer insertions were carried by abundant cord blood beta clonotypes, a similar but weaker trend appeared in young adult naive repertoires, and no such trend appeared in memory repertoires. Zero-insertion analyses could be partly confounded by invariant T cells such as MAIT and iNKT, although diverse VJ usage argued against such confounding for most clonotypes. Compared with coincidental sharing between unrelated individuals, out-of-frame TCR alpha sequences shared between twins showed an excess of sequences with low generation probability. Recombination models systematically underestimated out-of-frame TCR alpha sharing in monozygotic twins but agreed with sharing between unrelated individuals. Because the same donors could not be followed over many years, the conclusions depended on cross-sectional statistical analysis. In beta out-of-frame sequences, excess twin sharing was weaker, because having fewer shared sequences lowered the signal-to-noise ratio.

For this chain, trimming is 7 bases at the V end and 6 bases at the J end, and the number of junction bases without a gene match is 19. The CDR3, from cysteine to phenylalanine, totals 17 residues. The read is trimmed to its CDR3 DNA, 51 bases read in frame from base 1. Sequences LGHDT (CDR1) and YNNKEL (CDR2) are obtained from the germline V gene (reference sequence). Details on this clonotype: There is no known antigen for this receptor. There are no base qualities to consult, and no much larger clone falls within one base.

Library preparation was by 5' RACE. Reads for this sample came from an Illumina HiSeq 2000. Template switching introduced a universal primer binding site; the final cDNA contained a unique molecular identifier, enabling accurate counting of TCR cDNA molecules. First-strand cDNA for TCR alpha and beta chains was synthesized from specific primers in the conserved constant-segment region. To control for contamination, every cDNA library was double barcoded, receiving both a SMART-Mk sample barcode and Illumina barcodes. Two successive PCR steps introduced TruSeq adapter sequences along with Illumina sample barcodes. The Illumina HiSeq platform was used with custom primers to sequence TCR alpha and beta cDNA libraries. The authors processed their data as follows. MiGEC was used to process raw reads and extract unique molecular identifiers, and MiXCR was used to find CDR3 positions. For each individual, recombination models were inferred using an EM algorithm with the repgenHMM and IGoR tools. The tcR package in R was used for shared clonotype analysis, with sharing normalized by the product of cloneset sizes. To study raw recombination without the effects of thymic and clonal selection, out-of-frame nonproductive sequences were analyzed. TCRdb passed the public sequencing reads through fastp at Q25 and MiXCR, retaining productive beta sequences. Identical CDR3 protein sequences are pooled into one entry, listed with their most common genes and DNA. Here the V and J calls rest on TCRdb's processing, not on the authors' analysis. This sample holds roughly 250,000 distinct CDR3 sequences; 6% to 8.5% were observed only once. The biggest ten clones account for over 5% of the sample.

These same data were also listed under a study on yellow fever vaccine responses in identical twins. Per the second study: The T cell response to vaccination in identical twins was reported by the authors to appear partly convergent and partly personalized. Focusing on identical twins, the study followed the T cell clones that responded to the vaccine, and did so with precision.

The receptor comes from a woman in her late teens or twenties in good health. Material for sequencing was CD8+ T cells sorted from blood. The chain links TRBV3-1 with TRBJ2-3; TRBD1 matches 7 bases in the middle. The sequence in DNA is TGTGCCAGCACCCCAGGGGGACGGGGCCCTTTATGGGATACGCAGTATTTT. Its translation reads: CASTPGGRGPLWDTQYF.